In its sample, the clone carrying this TCR beta chain was seen a few times. Its antigen is as yet unknown. Expressed TCRB transcripts were sequenced after all isolated RNA was converted to cDNA. The repertoire was sequenced with immunoSEQ multiplex PCR; TCRdb's copy has only in-frame clones and lacks some. The sample consists of 95,000 to 150,000 clones, 15% to 20% of them appearing once. The record originates from a study of beta chain features in type 1 diabetes. Findings of the study overall: When Type 1 diabetes patients were examined, their TCRB CDR3s proved moderately but significantly shorter in all four CD4+ subsets.

Between the trimmed V and J ends, which lost 4 bases and 5 bases, there was a span of 19 bases. From germline, CDR1 is SGHNT and CDR2 YYREEE (reference sequence). The CDR3 runs 15 residues. This clonotype originated in a man aged 30-40 years with type 1 diabetes. J is TRBJ2-7 and V is TRBV5-4; D is unresolved. Sequencing was carried out using central memory CD4+ T cells from blood. The CDR3 loop is CASSTLDLGIHEQYF. The CDR3 coding sequence is TGTGCCAGCAGCACCCTAGACCTGGGAATTCACGAGCAGTACTTC.